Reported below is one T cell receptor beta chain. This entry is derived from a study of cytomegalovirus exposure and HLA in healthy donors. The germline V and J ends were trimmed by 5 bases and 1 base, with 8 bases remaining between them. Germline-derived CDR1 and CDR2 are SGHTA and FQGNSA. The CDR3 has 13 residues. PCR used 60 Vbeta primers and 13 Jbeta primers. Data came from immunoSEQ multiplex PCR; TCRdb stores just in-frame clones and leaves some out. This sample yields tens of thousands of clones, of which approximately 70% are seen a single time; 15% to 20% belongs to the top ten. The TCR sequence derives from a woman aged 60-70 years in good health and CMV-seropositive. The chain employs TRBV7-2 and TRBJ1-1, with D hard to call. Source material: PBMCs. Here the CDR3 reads CASSRGRNTEAFF. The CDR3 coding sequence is TGTGCCAGCAGCCGCGGGCGGAACACTGAAGCTTTCTTT.